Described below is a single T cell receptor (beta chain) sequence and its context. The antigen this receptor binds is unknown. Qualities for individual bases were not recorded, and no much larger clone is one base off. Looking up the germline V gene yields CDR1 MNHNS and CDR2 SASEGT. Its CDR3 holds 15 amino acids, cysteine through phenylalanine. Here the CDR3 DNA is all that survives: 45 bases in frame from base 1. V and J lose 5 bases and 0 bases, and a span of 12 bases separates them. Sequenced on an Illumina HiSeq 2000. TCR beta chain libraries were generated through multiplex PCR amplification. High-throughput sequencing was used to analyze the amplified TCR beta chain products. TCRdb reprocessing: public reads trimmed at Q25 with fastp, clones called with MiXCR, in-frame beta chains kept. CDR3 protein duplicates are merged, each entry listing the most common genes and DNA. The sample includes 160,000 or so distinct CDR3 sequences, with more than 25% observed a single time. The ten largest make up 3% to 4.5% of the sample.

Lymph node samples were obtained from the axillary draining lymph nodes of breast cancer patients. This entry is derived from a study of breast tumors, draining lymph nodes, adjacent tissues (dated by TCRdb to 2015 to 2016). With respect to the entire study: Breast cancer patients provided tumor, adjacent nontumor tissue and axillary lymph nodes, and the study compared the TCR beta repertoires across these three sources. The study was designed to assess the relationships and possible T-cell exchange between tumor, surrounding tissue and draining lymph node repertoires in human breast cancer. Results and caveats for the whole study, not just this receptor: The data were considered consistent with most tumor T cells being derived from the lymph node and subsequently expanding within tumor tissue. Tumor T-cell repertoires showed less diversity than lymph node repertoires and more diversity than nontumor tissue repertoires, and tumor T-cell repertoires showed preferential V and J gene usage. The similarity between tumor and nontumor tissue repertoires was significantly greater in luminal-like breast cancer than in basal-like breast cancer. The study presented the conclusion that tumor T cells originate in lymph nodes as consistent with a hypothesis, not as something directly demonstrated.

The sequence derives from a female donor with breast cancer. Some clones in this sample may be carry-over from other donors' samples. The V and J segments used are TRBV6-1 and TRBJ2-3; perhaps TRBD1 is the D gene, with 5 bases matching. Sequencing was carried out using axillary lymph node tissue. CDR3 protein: CASSLATASTDTQYF. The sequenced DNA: TGTGCCAGCAGTCTTGCGACAGCTAGCACAGATACGCAGTATTTT.